The 20 T cell receptor beta chains presented below share a single source sample, sequenced in a study of regulatory T cells in long-lasting Graves disease. Relying on iRepertoire HTBI primers and Arm-PCR of CDR3 regions, the team built TCR beta libraries. TCRdb reprocessed the multiplex PCR reads via MiXCR and lists one record per CDR3 protein. The data show hundreds of thousands of distinct CDR3 sequences, approximately 15% seen once. As for time point: newly diagnosed GD, antithyroid drugs for less than 3 months. Isolated PBMC RNA provided the starting material for the TCR library. Separately, the same data were catalogued under a study of T cells in Graves' hyperthyroidism and ophthalmopathy.

The sample consisted of peripheral blood mononuclear cells (PBMCs), taken at new diagnosis, from a patient treated with antithyroid drugs. These TCRs come from a woman aged 40 to 50 with Graves disease.

Many counts were recorded for this clonotype. J is TRBJ2-2 and V is TRBV3-1; a weak D match, TRBD1 (5 bases). CDR3 length equals 15 residues. Trimming took off 0 bases at V and 5 bases at J, with 10 bases between the two ends. CDR1 and CDR2 from the germline V gene are LGHDT and YNNKEL (reference sequence). In nucleotides, the CDR3 is TGTGCCAGCAGCCAAGATGTCTCAGGGACCGGGGAGCTGTTTTTT. Its translation is CASSQDVSGTGELFF.

The sample holds many counts of this clonotype. The gene calls are TRBV11-2 and TRBJ2-2, with D perhaps matching TRBD1 (6 bases). Germline assignment: CDR1 SGHAT and CDR2 FQNNGV. Trimming removed 5 bases at V and 3 bases at J, with 16 bases between. CDR3 length: 16 residues. CDR3: CASSALGGVDTGELFF. CDR3 sequence (DNA): TGTGCCAGCAGCGCTTTAGGGGGAGTCGACACCGGGGAGCTGTTTTTT. Using reference TRBV11-2 and TRBJ2-2 for the parts outside the CDR3, the full variable domain is EAGVAQSPRYKIIEKRQSVAFWCNPISGHATLYWYQQILGQGPKLLIQFQNNGVVDDSQLPKDRFSAERLKGVDSTLKIQPAKLEDSAVYLCASSALGGVDTGELFFGEGSRLTVL.

This clonotype appeared many times. The chain uses TRBV28 and TRBJ2-7, with 12 bases identical to TRBD2. Germline V gives CDR1 MDHEN, CDR2 SYDVKM. V dropped 5 bases and J dropped 4; count of bases not matched to a gene: 9. This CDR3 is 16 amino acids long. This chain's CDR3 is CASSTTWTSGTYEQYF. In nucleotides, the CDR3 is TGTGCCAGCAGTACCACCTGGACTAGCGGGACGTACGAGCAGTACTTC. The whole variable domain, remainder taken from reference TRBV28 and TRBJ2-7, is DVKVTQSSRYLVKRTGEKVFLECVQDMDHENMFWYRQDPGLGLRLIYFSYDVKMKEKGDIPEGYSVSREKKERFSLILESASTNQTSMYLCASSTTWTSGTYEQYFGPGTRLTVT.

This clonotype was seen ten or more times. The chain carries TRBV5-1 and TRBJ1-1; D is possibly TRBD1 (6 bases). This CDR3 is 15 amino acids long. V dropped 1 base and J dropped 3 bases, with 13 bases sitting between them. Germline CDR1 reads SGHRS; CDR2 reads YFSETQ. The CDR3, as DNA: TGCGCCAGCAGCTTGTTGGGGGGGCTGGACACTGAAGCTTTCTTT. Amino acid sequence: CASSLLGGLDTEAFF.

This clonotype was recorded a few times. V gene TRBV30 combines with J gene TRBJ1-2; 8 positions agree with TRBD1. Germline V gene lookup returns CDR1 GTSNPN and CDR2 SVGIG (reference sequence). J lost 1 base, V lost 8 bases, and 6 bases had no gene match. The CDR3 spans 13 residues. Here the CDR3 reads CARWDRNNYGYTF. The CDR3 DNA sequence: TGTGCCCGCTGGGACAGGAATAACTATGGCTACACCTTC.

This clonotype has only a few counts. The chain joins TRBV18 to TRBJ2-5, with 10 bases that match TRBD2. CDR1 is KGHSH, CDR2 LQKENI, per germline. Trimming removed 0 bases from V and 3 bases from J; junction bases left unmatched: 19. There are 21 residues in the CDR3. CDR3 protein: CASSPPSRLAGALGAKETQYF. The CDR3 coding sequence is TGTGCCAGCTCACCACCAAGTAGACTAGCGGGCGCTTTAGGCGCCAAAGAGACCCAGTACTTC.

This clonotype was detected many times. V gene TRBV28 combines with J gene TRBJ2-1, with TRBD2 as a possible D gene (5 bases). V shed 3 bases and J shed 15 bases, with 15 bases lying between them. In germline, CDR1 is MDHEN, CDR2 SYDVKM. This CDR3 contains 12 residues. The CDR3 loop is CASSFRELGMFF. The CDR3 DNA is TGTGCCAGCAGTTTTCGGGAACTAGGAATGTTCTTC.

V and J are TRBV18 and TRBJ2-1, with 11 bases lining up with TRBD2. This CDR3 spans 17 amino acids. Germline CDR1 reads KGHSH; CDR2 reads LQKENI. The trim removed 5 bases at V and 1 base at J, leaving 7 bases unmatched. DNA of the CDR3: TGTGCCAGCTCATCGACTAGCGGGGCCTCATCCTACAATGAGCAGTTCTTC. It codes for CASSSTSGASSYNEQFF.

This clonotype was observed a few times. In DNA, the CDR3 is TGCAGCTGTGTTAAACCCGGGACTAGCGGGAGAAGTGCCAAAAACATTCAGTACTTC. It translates to CSCVKPGTSGRSAKNIQYF. The rearrangement links TRBV29-1 to TRBJ2-4; 14 bases fit TRBD2. Germline V gene lookup returns CDR1 SQVTM and CDR2 ANQGSEA. Unmatched junction bases numbered 16, after V lost 8 bases and J lost 1 base. The CDR3 has 19 residues. The complete variable domain, with remaining parts taken from reference TRBV29-1 and TRBJ2-4, reads SAVISQKPSRDICQRGTSLTIQCQVDSQVTMMFWYRQQPGQSLTLIATANQGSEATYESGFVIDKFPISRPNLTFSTLTVSNMSPEDSSIYLCSCVKPGTSGRSAKNIQYFGAGTRLSVL.

This clonotype came up many times. This sequence joins TRBV28 and TRBJ2-3; D tentatively reads TRBD1 or TRBD2 (7 bases each). This CDR3 has 16 amino acids. CDR1 and CDR2 (germline): MDHEN, SYDVKM. Trimming shortened V by 6 bases and J by 5 bases, and 21 bases separated the two germline ends. In DNA form, the CDR3 reads TGTGCCAGCAGCGTTCGACAGGGAGGGGTTGGAGATACGCAGTATTTT. This translates into CASSVRQGGVGDTQYF. The full variable domain, completed using reference TRBV28 and TRBJ2-3, is DVKVTQSSRYLVKRTGEKVFLECVQDMDHENMFWYRQDPGLGLRLIYFSYDVKMKEKGDIPEGYSVSREKKERFSLILESASTNQTSMYLCASSVRQGGVGDTQYFGPGTRLTVL.

The J gene is TRBJ2-2, the V gene TRBV19; TRBD1 agrees at 9 bases. This CDR3 has 15 residues. V gave up 8 bases and J gave up 5 bases; unmatched junction bases: 9. In germline, CDR1 is LNHDA, CDR2 SQIVND (reference sequence). CDR3 residues: CASCEGQGLTGELFF. The CDR3 nucleotides read TGTGCCAGTTGCGAGGGACAGGGCTTAACCGGGGAGCTGTTTTTT.

This clonotype was seen repeatedly, ten times or more. V usage is TRBV28 and J usage is TRBJ2-7, with D perhaps matching TRBD1 (5 bases). The CDR3 spans 17 residues. V was shortened by 5 bases and J by 1 base, with 21 bases between the two germline ends. The germline CDR1 and CDR2 sequences are MDHEN and SYDVKM. CDR3 sequence: CASSLGPDRASSYEQYF. CDR3 sequence (DNA): TGTGCCAGCAGTCTCGGACCCGACAGAGCCTCATCCTACGAGCAGTACTTC.

Note on this clonotype: A much larger clone lies a single base off, so this may be a read error. The chain uses TRBV27 and TRBJ1-1; the match to TRBD1 covers 7 bases. The CDR3 runs to 12 residues. CDR1 and CDR2 from the germline V gene are MNHEY and SMNVEV (reference sequence). V gave up 8 bases and J gave up 7 bases; unmatched junction bases: 7. CDR3 sequence (DNA): TGTGCCAGCCGTCCCAGGGGGGTTGAAGCTTTCTTT. Protein product: CASRPRGVEAFF.

There are a few counts of this clonotype. The CDR3 region has the DNA TGCAGTGCTAGAGATTACTTGTACAATGAGCAGTTCTTC. It yields the protein CSARDYLYNEQFF. V gene TRBV20-1 combines with J gene TRBJ2-1, with D hard to call. This CDR3 comprises 13 residues. Germline CDR1 and CDR2: DFQATT and SNEGSKA (reference sequence). V lost 0 bases, J lost 4 bases, and 7 bases lay in between.

This clonotype was detected ten times or more. The chain uses TRBV7-3 and TRBJ2-7; TRBD2 might be the D (6 bases). V dropped 6 bases and J dropped 6 bases, with 21 bases sitting between them. The length of the CDR3 is 15 residues. CDR1 is SGHTA and CDR2 is FQGTGA in the germline V gene. The CDR3 DNA is TGTGCCAGCAGGCACCCCCGAATCCGGGACTGCGAGCAGTACTTC. It yields the protein CASRHPRIRDCEQYF. Complete variable domain (other parts from reference TRBV7-3 and TRBJ2-7): GAGVSQTPSNKVTEKGKYVELRCDPISGHTALYWYRQSLGQGPEFLIYFQGTGAADDSGLPNDRFFAVRPEGSVSTLKIQRTERGDSAVYLCASRHPRIRDCEQYFGPGTRLTVT.

Ten or more counts support this clonotype. The junction shows a germline mismatch at one end, possibly a read error. The rearrangement uses TRBV4-3 and TRBJ1-2, with unresolved D. CDR3 length equals 13 residues. Germline CDR1 and CDR2: LGHNA and YSLEER. DNA of the CDR3: TGCGCCAGCAGCCAAGATGGGATCCGCGGCTCCGCCTTC. Encoded protein: CASSQDGIRGSAF.

This clonotype was observed a few times. The chain has TRBV20-1 and TRBJ2-1; the match to TRBD2 covers 11 bases. The CDR3 extends over 14 amino acids. Germline CDR1 and CDR2: DFQATT and SNEGSKA (reference sequence). Germline trimming cut 6 bases from V and 8 bases from J; bases unmatched to any gene: 9. The CDR3 nucleotides read TGCAGTGCCCTTACTAGCGGGAGTACGTATGAGCAGTTCTTC. This sequence encodes CSALTSGSTYEQFF.

The V and J genes are TRBV19 and TRBJ2-5; 12 nucleotides line up with TRBD1. Per the germline V gene, CDR1 is LNHDA and CDR2 is SQIVND (reference sequence). The CDR3 covers 19 residues. V lost 3 bases, J lost 1 base, and 12 bases stayed unmatched. Here the CDR3 DNA reads TGTGCCAGTAGTATTGGGATCGGGACAGGGGGCCGGCGCCAAGAGACCCAGTACTTC. Protein product: CASSIGIGTGGRRQETQYF.

This clonotype was observed a few times. CDR3 sequence (DNA): TGCGCCAGCAGCTTATTACAGGACACCGGGGAGCTGTTTTTT. Its protein is CASSLLQDTGELFF. The J gene is TRBJ2-2, the V gene TRBV5-1; D possibly corresponds to TRBD1 (5 bases). Germline V gene sequence: CDR1 SGHRS, CDR2 YFSETQ. V was pared by 2 bases and J by 3 bases, with 8 bases between. The CDR3 contains 14 residues.

This sequence joins TRBV10-3 and TRBJ2-3, with 8 bases aligning to TRBD2. The CDR3 runs to 16 residues. With V trimmed by 9 bases and J by 2 bases, 13 bases remained unmatched. Germline CDR1 ENHRY, CDR2 SYGVKD. CDR3 in amino acids: CAIAFRTSLDTDTQYF. In DNA form, the CDR3 reads TGTGCCATAGCTTTCAGGACTAGCCTGGACACAGATACGCAGTATTTT.